The 25 T cell receptor beta chains given below trace back to one sample, sequenced in a study of CD8+CD57+ T cells in acquired aplastic anemia. According to the study, genomic DNA was the template for TCR beta VDJ and CDR3 profiling. Via MiXCR, TCRdb re-called the reads, giving one row per CDR3 protein. Here the sample spans under 250,000 distinct CDR3 sequences, roughly 60% being singletons. An expansion of CD8+CD57+ cells by flow cytometry had been shown in patients chosen for sequencing. The sequenced material came from sorted CD4+, CD8+, or CD8+CD57+ T cells (not recorded which) from PBMCs. The receptors originated from a human donor with aplastic anemia.

The chain carries TRBV7-8 and TRBJ1-6; D not certain. The CDR3 spans 14 residues. Germline values: CDR1 SGHVS, CDR2 FQNEAQ. Trimming took off 7 bases at V and 8 bases at J, with 15 bases between the two ends. CDR3 region: CASNPRGGYSPLHF. The CDR3 DNA sequence: TGTGCCAGCAACCCTCGTGGCGGCTATTCACCCCTCCACTTT.

In this sample, this clonotype turned up once. The chain employs TRBV2 and TRBJ2-5; D is unclear. V was pared by 8 bases and J by 0 bases, with 10 bases between. Germline values: CDR1 SNHLY, CDR2 FYNNEI. CDR3 length: 13 amino acids. As DNA, the CDR3 is TGTGCCAGCCTTCTTGAGTACCAAGAGACCCAGTACTTC. It translates to CASLLEYQETQYF.

This chain uses TRBV19 with TRBJ2-7; no clear D gene. In germline, CDR1 is LNHDA, CDR2 SQIVND (reference sequence). With 1 base removed from V and 1 base from J, the gap between germline ends came to 14 bases. The CDR3 runs to 16 residues. CDR3 coding DNA: TGTGCCAGTAGTATAGGACCCCCAAGCGTTTCCTACGAGCAGTACTTC. As protein: CASSIGPPSVSYEQYF.

This clonotype showed up many times. The germline gene is not matched at one end of the junction; a read error may be the cause. V is TRBV19 and J is TRBJ1-1; maybe TRBD1 (5 bases). Germline-derived CDR1 and CDR2 are LNHDA and SQIVND (reference sequence). The CDR3 contains 12 residues. The CDR3 nucleotides read TGTGCCAGTAGTGTAGACAGCACTGAAGCTTTCTTT. Translating it yields CASSVDSTEAFF.

This chain links TRBV19 with TRBJ1-2; tentatively, D is TRBD1 (5 bases). CDR1 and CDR2 from the germline V gene are LNHDA and SQIVND (reference sequence). CDR3 length: 14 amino acids. V lost 5 bases to trimming and J lost 8 bases, with 18 bases between them. DNA of the CDR3: TGTGCCAGTAGTTTGGGGACGAGGGACGGCGGCTACACCTTC. Amino acid sequence: CASSLGTRDGGYTF.

This clonotype was found a few times. This chain uses TRBV3-1 with TRBJ2-3; 7 nucleotides align to TRBD2. The CDR3 length is 17 residues. With 4 bases clipped from V and 3 bases from J, the junction kept 13 bases outside the gene matches. Germline V gene sequence: CDR1 LGHDT, CDR2 YNNKEL (reference sequence). CDR3 DNA: TGTGCCAGCAGCCCCGGCTCGGCGGGACTAATGACAGATACGCAGTATTTT. Protein: CASSPGSAGLMTDTQYF.

This chain joins TRBV9 and TRBJ2-1; the match to TRBD1 covers 8 bases. Trimming removed 5 bases from V and 2 bases from J; junction bases left unmatched: 15. Germline assignment: CDR1 SGDLS and CDR2 YYNGEE. The CDR3 has 18 residues. DNA for the CDR3: TGTGCCAGCAGTTTTATCCGGGGATCGGGACAGGCCTACAATGAGCAGTTCTTC. Encoded protein: CASSFIRGSGQAYNEQFF.

Remarks on this clonotype: A junction boundary mismatches the germline segment, possibly from a read error. This chain connects TRBV29-1 to TRBJ1-5; D gene uncertain. The CDR3 has 13 residues. Germline CDR1 is SQVTM and CDR2 is ANQGSEA. The CDR3 loop reads CSVLVGSDQPQHF. Here the CDR3 DNA reads TGCAGCGTCCTTGTGGGGAGCGATCAGCCTCAGCATTTT. Combining the CDR3 with reference TRBV29-1 and TRBJ1-5 gives the whole variable domain SAVISQKPSRDICQRGTSLTIQCQVDSQVTMMFWYRQQPGQSLTLIATANQGSEATYESGFVIDKFPISRPNLTFSTLTVSNMSPEDSSIYLCSVLVGSDQPQHFGDGTRLSIL.

A few counts support this clonotype. The V and J genes are TRBV7-9 and TRBJ1-6, with D perhaps matching TRBD1 (6 bases). Germline V gives CDR1 SEHNR, CDR2 FQNEAQ (reference sequence). The CDR3 contains 15 residues. V shed 3 bases and J shed 6 bases, with 12 bases lying between them. The CDR3 DNA follows: TGTGCCAGCAGCTTGCGGGGGGGCGTTAATTCACCCCTCCACTTT. This gives the protein CASSLRGGVNSPLHF.

V is TRBV15 and J is TRBJ2-5, with TRBD2 matching 8 bases. V gave up 0 bases and J gave up 4 bases; unmatched junction bases: 7. The length of the CDR3 is 16 residues. Germline loops: CDR1 LNHNV, CDR2 YYDKDF (reference sequence). CDR3 amino acids: CATSRDYSGNGETQYF. The CDR3 coding sequence is TGTGCCACCAGCAGAGATTATAGCGGGAACGGAGAGACCCAGTACTTC.

This clonotype was detected ten times or more. The chain has TRBV20-1 and TRBJ2-7; TRBD2 aligns across 8 bases. Per germline, CDR1 DFQATT and CDR2 SNEGSKA (reference sequence). The CDR3 extends over 17 amino acids. The V and J ends lost 0 bases and 1 base, in that order; junction bases with no gene match: 11. The CDR3 loop reads CSARDLGHSGDSYEQYF. The CDR3 DNA reads TGCAGTGCTAGAGATCTCGGGCATAGCGGGGATTCCTACGAGCAGTACTTC.

V usage is TRBV2 and J usage is TRBJ2-3; 8 nucleotides agree with TRBD2. V trimming: 9 bases; J trimming: 4 bases; junction bases outside the gene matches: 9. CDR1 is SNHLY, CDR2 FYNNEI, per germline. The CDR3 loop spans 14 amino acids. The CDR3 reads CASTGTREADTQYF. CDR3 nucleotides: TGTGCCAGTACCGGGACTAGAGAGGCAGATACGCAGTATTTT.

This clonotype was detected once. The CDR3 DNA follows: TGCAGTGCTAGAGGCAAACAAGAGACCCAGTACTTC. Amino acid sequence: CSARGKQETQYF. This chain links TRBV20-1 with TRBJ2-5, with no clear D. Trimming cost V 1 base and J 2 bases, with 5 bases left between them. The CDR3 runs 12 residues. The germline CDR1 and CDR2 sequences are DFQATT and SNEGSKA (reference sequence).

This chain joins TRBV2 and TRBJ2-7, with a weak D call TRBD2 (6 bases). The ends were cut back, 8 bases at V and 9 bases at J, with 23 bases in the middle. The CDR3 has 14 amino acids. The germline gives CDR1 SNHLY, CDR2 FYNNEI. As DNA, the CDR3 is TGTGCCAGCGGGCCCTCGGGACTCTTCGGGAGGCAGTACTTC. It translates to CASGPSGLFGRQYF.

V and J are TRBV20-1 and TRBJ1-1; a weak D match, TRBD1 (5 bases). CDR1 is DFQATT, CDR2 SNEGSKA, per germline (reference sequence). The CDR3 is made up of 12 amino acids. The germline V and J ends were trimmed by 8 bases and 7 bases, with 17 bases remaining between them. The CDR3 loop is CSSRGRGHEAFF. For the CDR3, the DNA is TGCAGTTCAAGAGGGAGGGGCCATGAAGCTTTCTTT.

The chain uses TRBV10-3 and TRBJ1-5; 7 bases map to TRBD1. This CDR3 has 17 amino acids. Per the germline V gene, CDR1 is ENHRY and CDR2 is SYGVKD. With V trimmed by 2 bases and J by 7 bases, 14 bases remained unmatched. The CDR3 is CAISEPGIRTGQQPQHF. In DNA form, the CDR3 reads TGTGCCATCAGTGAGCCAGGGATCCGGACAGGACAGCAGCCCCAGCATTTT.

The sample holds many counts of this clonotype. The chain is built from TRBV20-1 and TRBJ1-2; a possible D gene is TRBD1 (5 bases). From germline, CDR1 is DFQATT and CDR2 SNEGSKA (reference sequence). With 3 bases removed from V and 4 bases from J, the gap between germline ends came to 12 bases. The CDR3 has 13 amino acids. The CDR3 bases are TGCAGTGCTAGTTTACGGGGGATCTATGGCTACACCTTC. Its protein product is CSASLRGIYGYTF.

This chain links TRBV15 with TRBJ2-2; 7 nucleotides agree with TRBD2. Germline CDR1 LNHNV, CDR2 YYDKDF (reference sequence). The CDR3 covers 14 residues. V dropped 8 bases and J dropped 7; count of bases not matched to a gene: 10. CDR3 sequence: CATRLAYSSGELFF. Here the CDR3 DNA reads TGTGCCACCCGACTAGCCTATTCGAGCGGGGAGCTGTTTTTT.

This chain connects TRBV24-1 to TRBJ2-7, with D uncertain. Germline V gives CDR1 KGHDR, CDR2 SFDVKD. The CDR3 consists of 12 residues. Trimming took off 5 bases at V and 3 bases at J, with 7 bases between the two ends. CDR3 in DNA: TGTGCCACCAGTGGACCCAGCTACGAGCAGTACTTC. It encodes CATSGPSYEQYF.

J is TRBJ2-1 and V is TRBV29-1, with 9 bases matching TRBD1. Germline-derived CDR1 and CDR2 are SQVTM and ANQGSEA. Trimming at V came to 3 bases and at J to 7 bases, leaving 10 bases not matched to a gene. The CDR3 covers 15 residues. Here the CDR3 reads CSVEDTGGVRNEQFF. CDR3 nucleotides: TGCAGCGTTGAGGATACAGGGGGCGTCAGGAATGAGCAGTTCTTC.

The chain couples TRBV15 to TRBJ2-1; TRBD2 agrees at 8 bases. The germline V gene has CDR1 LNHNV and CDR2 YYDKDF (reference sequence). The V gene end was trimmed by 1 base and the J gene end by 10 bases; junction bases not matched to a gene: 12. There are 16 residues in the CDR3. CDR3 region: CATSRGADKRGGEQFF. DNA of the CDR3: TGTGCCACCAGCAGAGGGGCGGACAAACGGGGGGGGGAGCAGTTCTTC.

The rearrangement uses TRBV9 and TRBJ1-4, with D perhaps matching TRBD1 (6 bases). CDR1 and CDR2 from the germline V gene are SGDLS and YYNGEE. V gave up 6 bases and J gave up 5 bases, with 14 bases separating them. This CDR3 has 14 amino acids. The CDR3 region has the DNA TGTGCCAGCAACCGAGGGGGGGGAAATGAAAAACTGTTTTTT. It yields the protein CASNRGGGNEKLFF.

The chain recombines TRBV20-1 with TRBJ2-7; 8 nucleotides match TRBD1. CDR3 size: 12 residues. CDR1 and CDR2 from the germline V gene are DFQATT and SNEGSKA (reference sequence). The V segment lost 3 bases and the J segment 4 bases; nucleotides outside the gene matches: 2. For the CDR3, the DNA is TGCAGTGCTAGCGACAGGGGTTACGAGCAGTACTTC. Amino acid sequence: CSASDRGYEQYF.

This clonotype was seen just once. This sequence joins TRBV6-4 and TRBJ1-4; D is uncertain. The V end lost 4 bases, the J end lost 0 bases, and 9 bases lay between the germline ends. CDR1 is MRHNA, CDR2 SNTAGT, per germline. The CDR3 covers 15 residues. The CDR3 sequence: CASSVRAPTNEKLFF. CDR3 DNA sequence: TGTGCCAGCAGTGTTAGGGCACCAACTAATGAAAAACTGTTTTTT.

V is TRBV6-6 and J is TRBJ2-7, with TRBD2 identical over 8 bases. Germline V lookup: CDR1 MNHNY, CDR2 SVGAGI (reference sequence). Trimming took 3 bases from V and 6 from J; bases not matched to a gene: 7. The CDR3 runs to 14 residues. CDR3 loop: CASSYSGTSGEQYF. DNA for the CDR3: TGTGCCAGCAGTTATAGCGGGACATCTGGCGAGCAGTACTTC.